This TCR beta chain was identified in a study of T-cell memory formation after mild COVID-19. CDR1 and CDR2 (germline): SGHTA, FQGNSA. The CDR3 runs 14 residues. V lost 5 bases, J lost 2 bases, and 12 bases lay in between. Comment on this clonotype: Its antigen is currently unknown.

Employing constant-segment primers, 5'RACE generated TCR alpha and TCR beta cDNA libraries bearing sample barcodes and UMIs. TCRdb ran MiXCR on the 5' RACE reads and lists one entry per CDR3 protein. The sample gives more than 200,000 distinct CDR3 sequences, about a sixth of which show up once; about 3.5% is in the top ten. Study outcomes and limitations: While clones contracting from day 15 to 85 were balanced between CD4 and CD8, later expanders leaned CD4+. Clones that contracted clustered mainly in CM and EM if CD4+ and in EMRA if CD8+.

The sequence was collected from a man aged 18 to 30 who had mild COVID-19 (a few samples of this study predate the infection). Cell type and time point are not known. The specimen was PBMCs or a T cell subset sorted from them (not recorded which). This chain connects TRBV7-2 to TRBJ1-2, with TRBD1 as a possible D gene (6 bases). The CDR3 loop reads CASSHWGRNYGYTF. CDR3 in DNA: TGTGCCAGCAGCCACTGGGGGCGCAACTATGGCTACACCTTC. Combining the CDR3 with reference TRBV7-2 and TRBJ1-2 gives the whole variable domain GAGVSQSPSNKVTEKGKDVELRCDPISGHTALYWYRQSLGQGLEFLIYFQGNSAPDKSGLPSDRFSAERTGGSVSTLTIQRTQQEDSAVYLCASSHWGRNYGYTFGSGTRLTVV.